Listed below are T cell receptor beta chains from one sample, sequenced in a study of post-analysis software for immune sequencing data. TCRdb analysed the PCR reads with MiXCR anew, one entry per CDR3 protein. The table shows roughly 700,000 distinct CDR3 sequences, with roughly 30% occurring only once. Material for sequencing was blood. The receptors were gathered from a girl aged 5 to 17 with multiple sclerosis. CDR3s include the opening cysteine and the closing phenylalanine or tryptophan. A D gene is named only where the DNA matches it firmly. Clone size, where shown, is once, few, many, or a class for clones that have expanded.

TGCAGTGCTAGAGAGACCGCCATAGCTAACTATGGCTACACCTTC	CSARETAIANYGYTF	TRBV20-1	15	TRBJ1-2	-	few
TGCGCCAGCAGCTTGGCTGGACAGGTTGCAGATACGCAGTATTTT	CASSLAGQVADTQYF	TRBV5-1	15	TRBJ2-3	TRBD1	once
TGTGCCGGTAGTGTAACGCTTTACAGGGGCTCTGGGGCCAACGTCCTGACTTTC	CAGSVTLYRGSGANVLTF	TRBV19	18	TRBJ2-6	TRBD1	-
TGCAGCGTTGGGAGGGATGGCACTGAAGCTTTCTTT	CSVGRDGTEAFF	TRBV29-1	12	TRBJ1-1	-	-
TGTGCCAGCAGGGAGACGGGGGGACAAGAGACCCAGTACTTC	CASRETGGQETQYF	TRBV6-5	14	TRBJ2-5	TRBD2	few
TGTGCCAGCAGCCCGTGGGGTGTTTCCACGCAGTATTTT	CASSPWGVSTQYF	TRBV3-1	13	TRBJ2-3	-	few
TGCAGTGCTAGAGACGCCGCGAAGGCCAACGTCCTGACTTTC	CSARDAAKANVLTF	TRBV20-1	14	TRBJ2-6	-	many
TGTGCCGGCAGTTTATCTTCGCCAGGCTACAATGAGCAGTTCTTC	CAGSLSSPGYNEQFF	TRBV27	15	TRBJ2-1	-	-
TGTGCCAGCAGGCGACTCCCCGATACGCAGTATTTT	CASRRLPDTQYF	TRBV12-3/TRBV12-4	12	TRBJ2-3	-	few
TGCAGCGGACCTAGTGGGTCCTATGGCTACACCTTC	CSGPSGSYGYTF	TRBV29-1	12	TRBJ1-2	-	few
TGTGCCAGCTCACCAAGGGAGGGTCACGAGCAGTACTTC	CASSPREGHEQYF	TRBV18	13	TRBJ2-7	TRBD2	-
TGTGCCAGCAGCTCGGGGGGACAGAGGGAGACCCAGTACTTC	CASSSGGQRETQYF	TRBV7-9	14	TRBJ2-5	-	-
TGTGCCAGCAGCTCACCCGACAGGGGGCTCAACGAGCAGTACTTC	CASSSPDRGLNEQYF	TRBV7-9	15	TRBJ2-7	TRBD1	few
TGCAGTGCTAGAGATATTAAGTTTTTAGGGGGTGAGAACTATGGCTACACCTTC	CSARDIKFLGGENYGYTF	TRBV20-1	18	TRBJ1-2	-	-
TGTGCCAGCAGTTTATCGAGGAGAAACTATGGCTACACCTTC	CASSLSRRNYGYTF	TRBV27	14	TRBJ1-2	-	-
TGTGCCAACAGTTTGGGGGTTGGGGGGGCAGATGCGCAGTATTTT	CANSLGVGGADAQYF	TRBV12-3/TRBV12-4	15	TRBJ2-3	-	-
TGTGCCAGCAGTGAATATCGACTAGCGGGGGCCCCCGGAGAGACCCAGTACTTC	CASSEYRLAGAPGETQYF	TRBV25-1	18	TRBJ2-5	TRBD2	few
TGCAGTGCGCAGGGGGCGCGGAACTATGGCTACACCTTC	CSAQGARNYGYTF	TRBV20-1	13	TRBJ1-2	TRBD1	-
TGCAGCGTTTGGGACCTCAATCAGCCCCAGCATTTT	CSVWDLNQPQHF	TRBV29-1	12	TRBJ1-5	-	few
TGCAGTGCTAGAGATCCGAGCGGGGCCTTCAATGAGCAGTTCTTC	CSARDPSGAFNEQFF	TRBV20-1	15	TRBJ2-1	TRBD2	-
TGTGCCAGCGGGGCCAGGGGGAATTCACCCCTCCACTTT	CASGARGNSPLHF	TRBV6-6	13	TRBJ1-6	TRBD1	-
TGTGCCAGCAGCCTTCGGCTAGCTGAGGAGACCCAGTACTTC	CASSLRLAEETQYF	TRBV3-1	14	TRBJ2-5	-	-
TGTGCCAGCAGCTTCGGACAGGGAGCTAATGAAAAACTGTTTTTT	CASSFGQGANEKLFF	TRBV7-8	15	TRBJ1-4	TRBD1	few
TGTGCCAGCAGTTTACAATCAGGACCATCCTACGAGCAGTACTTC	CASSLQSGPSYEQYF	TRBV27	15	TRBJ2-7	-	many
TGTGCCAGCTCACCACCGTGGACAGGGACTCCTCAAGAGACCCAGTACTTC	CASSPPWTGTPQETQYF	TRBV18	17	TRBJ2-5	TRBD1	few
TGCAGTGCTAGAGACGGAGAGAACAGGCCCTACGAGCAGTACTTC	CSARDGENRPYEQYF	TRBV20-1	15	TRBJ2-7	-	few
TGCGCCAGCAGCCAAGAGGGACTACCTTACAATGAGCAGTTCTTC	CASSQEGLPYNEQFF	TRBV4-3	15	TRBJ2-1	TRBD2	many
TGTGCCATCAGCCCAGTACAGGGATTAACAGAGACCCAGTACTTC	CAISPVQGLTETQYF	TRBV10-3	15	TRBJ2-5	-	few
TGCGCCAGCAGCCTCAAAGGGGGTTTCAGCTACGATGAGCAGTTCTTC	CASSLKGGFSYDEQFF	TRBV5-1	16	TRBJ2-1	-	-
TGTGCCAGCAGATCAGGAGGGGGGACGAACACTGAAGCTTTCTTT	CASRSGGGTNTEAFF	TRBV6-5	15	TRBJ1-1	-	few
TGCGCCAGCAGCCAAGGGACTACTACTAACTATGGCTACACCTTC	CASSQGTTTNYGYTF	TRBV4-3	15	TRBJ1-2	-	-
TGCGCCAGCAGCCCACACCGGGACTTGACTGAGACCTCCCCCTACGAGCAGTACTTC	CASSPHRDLTETSPYEQYF	TRBV5-1	19	TRBJ2-7	-	few
TGCAGTGCTAGAGAGCTAGCGGATACCCAAGAGACCCAGTACTTC	CSARELADTQETQYF	TRBV20-1	15	TRBJ2-5	TRBD2	few
TGTGCCAGCAGGGCTTGGAAGACGGACCCTAACTATGGCTACACCTTC	CASRAWKTDPNYGYTF	TRBV3-1	16	TRBJ1-2	-	few
TGTGCCATCAGTGATAACCTAGCTGCGCAGTATTTT	CAISDNLAAQYF	TRBV10-3	12	TRBJ2-3	-	-
TGCGCCAGCAGCCAAGATTACGGGAGGGCGGGGATTCCGATCGCAGATACGCAGTATTTT	CASSQDYGRAGIPIADTQYF	TRBV4-3	20	TRBJ2-3	TRBD2	-
TGCGCCAGCAGCGCCGAAGAGTCCCCGAACTCTAATGAGCAGTTCTTC	CASSAEESPNSNEQFF	TRBV4-3	16	TRBJ2-1	-	-
TGCAGTGCTAGAGTTGGAGGCGGGGGGGCGCGCGAGACCCAGTACTTC	CSARVGGGGARETQYF	TRBV20-1	16	TRBJ2-5	TRBD2	-
TGTGCCAGCAGCTTGGTCAGGGAGTATGGCTACACCTTC	CASSLVREYGYTF	TRBV5-5	13	TRBJ1-2	-	few
TGTGCCAGCAGTGAAGTTCTGGGCCACTCACCCCTCCACTTT	CASSEVLGHSPLHF	TRBV6-1	14	TRBJ1-6	-	-
TGCAGCGTTGATGACGTGGGAGCTAATGAGCAGTTCTTC	CSVDDVGANEQFF	TRBV29-1	13	TRBJ2-1	-	-
TGTGCCAGCAGCTTGGCCCCTGGGGGGGAGCAGTTCTTC	CASSLAPGGEQFF	TRBV5-5	13	TRBJ2-1	-	few
TGTGCCAGCAGTTTTGGGCAGGTCTCCTACAATGAGCAGTTCTTC	CASSFGQVSYNEQFF	TRBV12-3/TRBV12-4	15	TRBJ2-1	-	-
TGCGCCAGCAGCTTGGGTGGGGTCTCCTACGAGCAGTACTTC	CASSLGGVSYEQYF	TRBV5-1	14	TRBJ2-7	-	many
TGTGCCAGCAGCTTAAGGCGGAAGCGGGAGGTCGCCTACAATGAGCAGTTCTTC	CASSLRRKREVAYNEQFF	TRBV11-2	18	TRBJ2-1	TRBD2	few
TGTGCCAGCAGTTCGGGCCCAGGCTATGGCTACACCTTC	CASSSGPGYGYTF	TRBV6-2/TRBV6-3	13	TRBJ1-2	-	few
TGCGCCAGCAGCCAAGGACAGGAGAACTATGGCTACACCTTC	CASSQGQENYGYTF	TRBV4-1	14	TRBJ1-2	-	-
TGTGCCAGCAGTGACTCGCCTAGCGGACTTATCACAGATACGCAGTATTTT	CASSDSPSGLITDTQYF	TRBV6-4	17	TRBJ2-3	TRBD2	few